These T cell receptor beta chains were read from a single sample in a study of T cell responses to AZD1222 COVID-19 vaccine. This table comes from immunoSEQ multiplex PCR, and its TCRdb copy is limited to in-frame clones, with some not included. The sample holds around 150,000 clones, around 92% seen once. This sample comprised peripheral blood, obtained on day 0 of AZD1222 vaccination. Every receptor here comes from an adult in good health. CDR3s include the opening cysteine and the closing phenylalanine or tryptophan. The D gene is left open where the match is weak. Some rows have no size entry. The others give once, few or many, or a class for an expanded clone.

size: -
D: -
V: TRBV19
J: TRBJ2-1
DNA: TGTGCCAGTAGTATATTAACGGATGAGCAGTTCTTC
CDR3: CASSILTDEQFF

size: -
D: -
V: TRBV7-2
J: TRBJ2-1
DNA: TGTGCCAGCAGCTTAGTTGATCTGGTTAACAATGAGCAGTTCTTC
CDR3: CASSLVDLVNNEQFF

size: -
D: -
V: TRBV29-1
J: TRBJ2-5
DNA: TGCAGCGTTGTTGAACTCCAAGAGACCCAGTACTTC
CDR3: CSVVELQETQYF

size: -
D: TRBD2
V: TRBV5-1
J: TRBJ2-7
DNA: TGCGCCAGCAGCTTAGGGACTAGAATGCATTACGAGCAGTACTTC
CDR3: CASSLGTRMHYEQYF

size: -
D: -
V: TRBV30
J: TRBJ2-5
DNA: TGTGCCTGGATGTTGGGGGAGACCCAGTACTTC
CDR3: CAWMLGETQYF

size: -
D: -
V: TRBV5-1
J: TRBJ2-7
DNA: TGCGCCAGCAGCTTGGACAGGATATCCTACGAGCAGTACTTC
CDR3: CASSLDRISYEQYF

size: -
D: -
V: TRBV5-6
J: TRBJ1-5
DNA: TGTGCCAGCAGCTTGGGGCAGGCGTTGGGGCCCCAGCATTTT
CDR3: CASSLGQALGPQHF

size: -
D: TRBD2
V: TRBV11-2
J: TRBJ2-1
DNA: TGTGCCAGCAAACTAGCGGGGGAGGACAATGAGCAGTTCTTC
CDR3: CASKLAGEDNEQFF

size: -
D: TRBD1
V: TRBV10-2
J: TRBJ1-5
DNA: TGCGCCAGCAGTTTTAATAACAGGGGACAGTTTCATTTCTCCCAAAATCAGCCCCAGCATTTT
CDR3: CASSFNNRGQFHFSQNQPQHF

size: -
D: TRBD1
V: TRBV10-3
J: TRBJ2-7
DNA: TGTGCCATCAGTGACAACTTCCGGGCCAGGGGGCAGTTTCAGTACTTC
CDR3: CAISDNFRARGQFQYF

size: once
D: -
V: TRBV5-1
J: TRBJ1-2
DNA: TGCGCCAGCAGCTTAGTGGGGGCAGGAGAAGCTAGGTATGGCTACACCTTC
CDR3: CASSLVGAGEARYGYTF

size: -
D: -
V: TRBV4-1
J: TRBJ1-1
DNA: TGCGCCTGCAGCCTTGGCCGGGGCACTGAAGCTTTCTTT
CDR3: CACSLGRGTEAFF

size: -
D: -
V: TRBV21-1
J: TRBJ1-1
DNA: TGTGCCAGCAGCCAGGGGGGGTACACTGAAGCTTTCTTT
CDR3: CASSQGGYTEAFF

size: -
D: TRBD2
V: TRBV6-2/TRBV6-3
J: TRBJ2-3
DNA: TGTGCCAGCAGTCGAGCGGGGGCGCCGGATACGCAGTATTTT
CDR3: CASSRAGAPDTQYF

size: -
D: -
V: TRBV7-3
J: TRBJ1-6
DNA: TGTGCCAGCAGCCCACAGGGACGGACCTATAATTCACCCCTCCACTTT
CDR3: CASSPQGRTYNSPLHF

size: -
D: -
V: TRBV29-1
J: TRBJ2-3
DNA: TGCAGCGTTGACCGAGGGGTCACAGATACGCAGTATTTT
CDR3: CSVDRGVTDTQYF

size: -
D: -
V: TRBV25-1
J: TRBJ1-3
DNA: TGTGCCAGCAGTGGCTCCCAGGGATTCTCGGGAAACACCATATATTTT
CDR3: CASSGSQGFSGNTIYF

size: -
D: TRBD2
V: TRBV11-3
J: TRBJ2-7
DNA: TGTGCCAGCAGCCCCAATAGCGGGAGAGACTACGAGCAGTACTTC
CDR3: CASSPNSGRDYEQYF

size: -
D: -
V: TRBV11-2
J: TRBJ2-3
DNA: TGTGCCAGCAGCTTAGGGAGGGGCCGGGGACGGAGCACAGATACGCAGTATTTT
CDR3: CASSLGRGRGRSTDTQYF

size: -
D: TRBD1
V: TRBV28
J: TRBJ2-3
DNA: TGTGCCAGCAGCCCAGGACAGGGGGTCACAGATACGCAGTATTTT
CDR3: CASSPGQGVTDTQYF

size: -
D: TRBD2
V: TRBV19
J: TRBJ2-7
DNA: TGTGCCAGTAGTATCGCACGACTAGCGGGAGGGGCCTACGAGCAGTACTTC
CDR3: CASSIARLAGGAYEQYF

size: -
D: -
V: TRBV30
J: TRBJ1-2
DNA: TGTGCCTGGAGTGTTGGGGGCGGCCGGCCGGGCTACACCTTC
CDR3: CAWSVGGGRPGYTF

size: -
D: -
V: TRBV28
J: TRBJ2-7
DNA: TGTGCCAGCAGTTTAGTACGGACTCCCTACGAGCAGTACTTC
CDR3: CASSLVRTPYEQYF

size: -
D: -
V: TRBV2
J: TRBJ2-1
DNA: TGTGCCAGCAGTGAAGCGTACGATGAGCAGTTCTTC
CDR3: CASSEAYDEQFF

size: -
D: TRBD1
V: TRBV4-1
J: TRBJ1-5
DNA: TGCGCCAGCAGCCAAGGGGAGACAGGGGCATTCCAGCCCCAGCATTTT
CDR3: CASSQGETGAFQPQHF

size: -
D: TRBD1
V: TRBV5-5
J: TRBJ1-2
DNA: TGTGCCAGCAGCCCGGAAGGCAGGGGGCTGGACTATGGCTACACCTTC
CDR3: CASSPEGRGLDYGYTF

size: -
D: TRBD1
V: TRBV4-2
J: TRBJ1-3
DNA: TGTGCCAGCAGCCAGAGGACAGGGTCCGGAAACACCATATATTTT
CDR3: CASSQRTGSGNTIYF

size: -
D: -
V: TRBV2
J: TRBJ1-5
DNA: TGTGCCAGCAGTGAAGCCCGGGGCAATCAGCCCCAGCATTTT
CDR3: CASSEARGNQPQHF

size: -
D: -
V: TRBV2
J: TRBJ2-1
DNA: TGTGCCACGGTCCCCGAGAAGTCCTACAATGAGCAGTTCTTC
CDR3: CATVPEKSYNEQFF

size: -
D: -
V: TRBV24-1
J: TRBJ1-2
DNA: TGTGCCACCAGCACCCGGGGCAGCTATAGCAACTATGGCTACACCTTC
CDR3: CATSTRGSYSNYGYTF

size: -
D: -
V: TRBV19
J: TRBJ1-2
DNA: TGTGCCAGTAGTCAAACGGGGGCCGAGTATGTCTATGGCTACACCTTC
CDR3: CASSQTGAEYVYGYTF